This paragraph covers one T cell receptor (delta chain) sequence. Which antigen it targets is not known. A far larger clone is off by one base, so a read error is likely. Other DNA sequences of this sample code for an identical CDR3. Per the germline V gene, GEAIGNYY is the CDR1 and EKD is the CDR2. CDR3 length: 15 amino acids, cysteine to phenylalanine. The only DNA kept is the CDR3, 45 bases in frame from the first base. Vgamma9/Vdelta2+ and Vdelta2-negative gammadelta T cell populations were flow-sorted from peripheral blood mononuclear cells for bulk TCR repertoire analysis. This record comes from a study of γδ T cells in repeated Plasmodium falciparum infection (dated by TCRdb to the early 2020s). Regarding the research as a whole: The natural-infection arm enrolled Malian children exposed to intense seasonal malaria transmission and compared the Malian children with Australian children matched for age and gender. Samples from controlled-infection subjects were taken at baseline, right before selected infections, and 21 days after each infection. Malian gammadelta TCR repertoires were analysed cross-sectionally during no-transmission periods and were analysed longitudinally across acute febrile malaria episodes. Four controlled human malaria infections were administered to five malaria-naive U.S. adults over around 600 days by bites from P. falciparum NF54-infected Anopheles stephensi mosquitoes. In the study, the shaping of the human gammadelta T cell repertoire by repeated Plasmodium falciparum infection was examined using natural infection in Mali and controlled human malaria infection. What the work shows at the level of the full study, not this receptor alone: Compared with Australian children, Malian children appeared to have Vdelta2-negative gammadelta TCR repertoires that were more clonally expanded, less diverse and less shared. Generalizability was limited because the Malian cohort came from a small rural village made up predominantly of one ethnic group. In Vdelta2-negative gammadelta TCR repertoires, which were largely Vdelta1+, repeated controlled infections appeared to drive waves of new clonotype selection. Vgamma9/Vdelta2+ TCR repertoires kept a highly stable polyclonal repertoire across time and infection, and many TCRgamma sequences overlapped between individuals. The controlled-infection cohort was small, limiting analysis of inter-individual variability in gammadelta T cell responses.

Receptors were amplified or captured by multiplex PCR. TCRdb names Illumina MiSeq as the instrument used. Each sorted gammadelta T cell sample was sequenced for both the TCR gamma (TRG) and TCR delta (TRD) chains. For the original study's pipeline: Repertoire analyses included clonotype tree plots, accumulated frequency of the top 20 clonotypes, diversity index (DI) and D75 metrics. Clones were re-identified by TCRdb from the public reads with CATT, and rows with the same DNA were merged. The authors' filters were not applied to this entry. This sample lists some 100,000 delta-chain clones; more than 1.4% were detected once. In total, the top ten clones hold 7% to 9.5% of the sample.

This TCR was recovered from a pool of human donors (malaria-infected and uninfected, not separated). The J segment was not called; the V segment is TRDV2. Source material: gamma-delta T cells from blood. CDR3 sequence: CACDTILGITDKLIF. In nucleotides, the sequence is TGTGCCTGTGACACGATACTTGGAATCACCGATAAACTCATCTTC.